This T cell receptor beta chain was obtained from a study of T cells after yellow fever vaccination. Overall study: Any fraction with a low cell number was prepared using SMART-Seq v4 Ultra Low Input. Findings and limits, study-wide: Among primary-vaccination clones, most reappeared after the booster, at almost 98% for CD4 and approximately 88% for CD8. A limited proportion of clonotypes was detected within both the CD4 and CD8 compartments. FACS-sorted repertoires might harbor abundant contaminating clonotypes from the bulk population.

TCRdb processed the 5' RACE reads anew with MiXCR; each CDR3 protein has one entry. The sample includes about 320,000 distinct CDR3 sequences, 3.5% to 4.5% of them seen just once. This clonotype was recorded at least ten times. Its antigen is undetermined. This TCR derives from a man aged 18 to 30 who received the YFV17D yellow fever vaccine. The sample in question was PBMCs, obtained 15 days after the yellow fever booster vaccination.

The CDR3 DNA reads TGTGCCAGCAGCCCCTGGAAGACCCAGTACTTC. The encoded protein is CASSPWKTQYF. The V gene is TRBV7-2, the J gene TRBJ2-5, with no clear D. The germline gives CDR1 SGHTA, CDR2 FQGNSA. CDR3 length equals 11 residues. Trimming removed 5 bases from V and 6 bases from J, with 7 bases in between.